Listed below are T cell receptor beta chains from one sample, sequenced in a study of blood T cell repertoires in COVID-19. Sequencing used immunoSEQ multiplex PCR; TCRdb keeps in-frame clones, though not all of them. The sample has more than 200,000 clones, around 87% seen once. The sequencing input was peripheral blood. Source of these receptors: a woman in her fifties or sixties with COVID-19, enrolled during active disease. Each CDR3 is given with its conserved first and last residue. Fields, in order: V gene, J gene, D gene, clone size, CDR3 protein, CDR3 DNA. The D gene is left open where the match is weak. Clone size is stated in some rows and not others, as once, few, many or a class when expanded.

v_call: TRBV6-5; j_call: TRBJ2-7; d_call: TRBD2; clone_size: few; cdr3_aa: CATRRTSGRGNEQYF; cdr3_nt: TGTGCCACCCGGAGGACTAGCGGGAGAGGGAACGAGCAGTACTTC
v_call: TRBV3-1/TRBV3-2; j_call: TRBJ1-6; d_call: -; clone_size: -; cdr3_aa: CASSQVLGTGRSPLHF; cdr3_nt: TGTGCCAGCAGCCAAGTCCTCGGCACGGGTAGATCACCCCTCCACTTT
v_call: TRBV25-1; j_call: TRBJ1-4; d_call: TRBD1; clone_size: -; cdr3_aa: CASRDVTGDGEKLFF; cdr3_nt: TGTGCCAGCAGGGACGTGACAGGGGACGGTGAAAAACTGTTTTTT
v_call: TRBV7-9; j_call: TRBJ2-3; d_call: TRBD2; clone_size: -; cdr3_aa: CAGGLAGVDTQYF; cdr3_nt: TGTGCGGGGGGACTAGCGGGAGTAGATACGCAGTATTTT
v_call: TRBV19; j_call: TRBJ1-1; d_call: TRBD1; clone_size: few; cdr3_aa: CASRTTGDTEAFF; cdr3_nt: TGTGCCAGTAGGACGACAGGGGACACTGAAGCTTTCTTT
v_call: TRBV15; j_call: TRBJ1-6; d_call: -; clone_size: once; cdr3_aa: CATSRDGQGNSPLHF; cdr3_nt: TGTGCCACCAGCAGAGATGGTCAGGGGAATTCACCCCTCCACTTT
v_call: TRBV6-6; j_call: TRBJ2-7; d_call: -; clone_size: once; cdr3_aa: CASSYISDEQYF; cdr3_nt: TGTGCCAGCAGTTACATCAGTGACGAGCAGTACTTC
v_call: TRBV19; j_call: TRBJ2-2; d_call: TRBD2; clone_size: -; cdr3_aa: CASSIDGRAAGELFF; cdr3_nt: TGTGCCAGTAGTATCGACGGGAGGGCCGCTGGGGAGCTGTTTTTT
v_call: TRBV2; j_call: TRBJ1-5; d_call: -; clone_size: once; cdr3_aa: CASRELSNQPQHF; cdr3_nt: TGTGCCAGCAGAGAGTTAAGCAATCAGCCCCAGCATTTT
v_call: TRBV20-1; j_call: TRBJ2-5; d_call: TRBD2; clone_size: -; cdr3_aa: CSASLDIGGGRAPETQYF; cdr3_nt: TGCAGTGCTAGTCTCGACATAGGAGGCGGGAGGGCCCCAGAGACCCAGTACTTC
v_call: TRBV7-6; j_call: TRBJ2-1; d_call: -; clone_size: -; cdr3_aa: CASSSQQSSYNEQFF; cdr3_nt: TGTGCCAGCAGCTCACAGCAGAGCTCCTACAATGAGCAGTTCTTC
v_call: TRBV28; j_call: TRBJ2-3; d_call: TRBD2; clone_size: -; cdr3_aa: CASSRLATDTQYF; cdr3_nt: TGTGCCAGCAGTCGACTAGCCACAGATACGCAGTATTTT
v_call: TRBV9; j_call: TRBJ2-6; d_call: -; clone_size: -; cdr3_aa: CASSGRATGTGANVLTF; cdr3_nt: TGTGCCAGCAGCGGACGAGCAACAGGGACTGGGGCCAACGTCCTGACTTTC
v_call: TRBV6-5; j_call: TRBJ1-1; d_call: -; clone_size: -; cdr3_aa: CASNPEGGVGTEAFF; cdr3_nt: TGTGCCAGCAACCCCGAGGGGGGGGTAGGCACTGAAGCTTTCTTT
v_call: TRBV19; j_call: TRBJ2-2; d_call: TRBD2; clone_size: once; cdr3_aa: CASSTGGTGELFF; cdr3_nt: TGTGCCAGTAGCACCGGGGGGACCGGGGAGCTGTTTTTT
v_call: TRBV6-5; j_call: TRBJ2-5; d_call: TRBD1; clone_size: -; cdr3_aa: CATRTGRMGETQYF; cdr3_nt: TGTGCCACCAGGACAGGGAGGATGGGCGAGACCCAGTACTTC
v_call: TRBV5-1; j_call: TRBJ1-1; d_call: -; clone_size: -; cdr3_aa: CASSLAGGRSTEAFF; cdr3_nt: TGCGCCAGCAGCTTGGCGGGGGGCCGCTCGACTGAAGCTTTCTTT
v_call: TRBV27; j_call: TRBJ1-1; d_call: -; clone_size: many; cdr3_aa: CASSPTMNTEAFF; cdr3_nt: TGTGCCAGCAGTCCGACAATGAACACTGAAGCTTTCTTT
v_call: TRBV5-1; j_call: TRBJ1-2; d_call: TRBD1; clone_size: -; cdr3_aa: CASSRTGEGYGYTF; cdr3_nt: TGCGCCAGCAGCCGGACAGGAGAGGGCTATGGCTACACCTTC
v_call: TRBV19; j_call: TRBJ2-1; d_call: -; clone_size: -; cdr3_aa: CASSASGTPNNEQFF; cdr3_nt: TGTGCCAGTAGTGCCTCCGGGACACCAAACAATGAGCAGTTCTTC
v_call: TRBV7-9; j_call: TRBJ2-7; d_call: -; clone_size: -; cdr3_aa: CASSSTRHRGYSSYEQYF; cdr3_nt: TGTGCCAGCAGCTCCACCCGCCACCGAGGGTACAGCTCCTACGAGCAGTACTTC
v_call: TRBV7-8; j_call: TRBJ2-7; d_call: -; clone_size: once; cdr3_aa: CASSLRGYEQYF; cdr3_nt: TGTGCCAGCAGCTTACGAGGCTACGAGCAGTACTTC
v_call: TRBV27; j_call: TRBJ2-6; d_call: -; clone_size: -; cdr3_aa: CASRGLSLGASGANVLTF; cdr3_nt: TGTGCCAGCAGGGGCCTAAGTTTGGGGGCCTCTGGGGCCAACGTCCTGACTTTC
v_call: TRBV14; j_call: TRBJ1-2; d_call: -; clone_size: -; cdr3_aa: CASSPTGANYGYTF; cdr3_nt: TGTGCCAGCAGCCCCACGGGAGCTAACTATGGCTACACCTTC
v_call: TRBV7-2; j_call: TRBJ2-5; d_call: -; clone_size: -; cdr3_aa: CASSSGETQYF; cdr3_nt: TGTGCCAGCAGCTCGGGGGAGACCCAGTACTTC
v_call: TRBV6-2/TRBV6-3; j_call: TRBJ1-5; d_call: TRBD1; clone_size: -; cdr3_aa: CASSYPRGRGNSNQPQHF; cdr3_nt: TGTGCCAGCAGTTACCCCCGGGGCAGGGGGAATAGCAATCAGCCCCAGCATTTT
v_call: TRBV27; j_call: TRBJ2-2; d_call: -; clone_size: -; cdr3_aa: CASSLSRAATNTGELFF; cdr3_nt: TGTGCCAGCAGTTTATCGAGGGCAGCCACGAACACCGGGGAGCTGTTTTTT
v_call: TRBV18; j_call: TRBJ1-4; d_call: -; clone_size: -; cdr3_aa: CASSPRREEEKLFF; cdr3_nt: TGTGCCAGCTCACCCCGCAGGGAAGAGGAAAAACTGTTTTTT
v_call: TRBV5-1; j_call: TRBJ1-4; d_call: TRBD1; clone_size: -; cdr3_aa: CASRRTGERNEKLFF; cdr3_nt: TGCGCCAGCAGACGTACAGGGGAAAGAAACGAAAAACTGTTTTTT
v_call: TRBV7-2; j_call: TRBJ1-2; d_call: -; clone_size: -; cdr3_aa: CASRMGGANYGYTF; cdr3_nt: TGTGCCAGCAGGATGGGGGGAGCTAACTATGGCTACACCTTC
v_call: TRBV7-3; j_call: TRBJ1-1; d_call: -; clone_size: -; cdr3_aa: CASSPAGTQNTEAFF; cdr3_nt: TGTGCCAGCAGCCCGGCCGGGACACAGAACACTGAAGCTTTCTTT
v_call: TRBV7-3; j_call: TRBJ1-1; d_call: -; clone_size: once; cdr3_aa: CASRDGGMNTEAFF; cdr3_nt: TGTGCCAGCAGGGATGGCGGGATGAACACTGAAGCTTTCTTT
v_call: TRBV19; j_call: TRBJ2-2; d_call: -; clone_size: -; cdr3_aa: CASSIDVGFFGSDGELFF; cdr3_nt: TGTGCCAGTAGTATAGATGTAGGGTTCTTCGGGAGCGACGGGGAGCTGTTTTTT
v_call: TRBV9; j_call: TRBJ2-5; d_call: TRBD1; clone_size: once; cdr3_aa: CASSSWTGGGETQYF; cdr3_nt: TGTGCCAGCAGCTCCTGGACAGGGGGTGGGGAGACCCAGTACTTC
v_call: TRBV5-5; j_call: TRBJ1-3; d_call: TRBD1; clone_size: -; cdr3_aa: CASSLGQGRNTIYF; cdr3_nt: TGTGCCAGCAGCTTGGGACAGGGAAGAAACACCATATATTTT
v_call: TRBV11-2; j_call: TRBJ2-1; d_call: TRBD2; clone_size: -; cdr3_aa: CASSLSGGSDDEQFF; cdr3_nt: TGTGCCAGCAGCTTAAGTGGCGGGAGTGACGATGAGCAGTTCTTC
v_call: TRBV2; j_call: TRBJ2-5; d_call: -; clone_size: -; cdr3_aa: CASSEQVSAIETQYF; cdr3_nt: TGTGCCAGCAGTGAACAGGTTTCCGCGATAGAGACCCAGTACTTC
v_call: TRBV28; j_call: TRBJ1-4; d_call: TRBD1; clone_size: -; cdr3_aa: CASSLSGQSNEKLFF; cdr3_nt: TGTGCCAGCAGTTTATCGGGACAGTCTAATGAAAAACTGTTTTTT
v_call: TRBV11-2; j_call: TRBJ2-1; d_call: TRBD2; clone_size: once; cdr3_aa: CASSSAGGPYNEQFF; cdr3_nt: TGTGCCAGCAGCTCCGCGGGAGGGCCGTATAATGAGCAGTTCTTC
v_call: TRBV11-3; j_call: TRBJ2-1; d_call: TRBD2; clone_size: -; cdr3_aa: CASSLAGGGYNEQFF; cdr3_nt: TGTGCCAGCAGCTTGGCGGGAGGGGGGTACAATGAGCAGTTCTTC
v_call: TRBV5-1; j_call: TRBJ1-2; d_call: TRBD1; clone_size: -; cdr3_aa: CASSLGNVGGSISGGYTF; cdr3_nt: TGCGCCAGCAGCTTGGGGAATGTAGGGGGCTCCATATCAGGTGGCTACACCTTC
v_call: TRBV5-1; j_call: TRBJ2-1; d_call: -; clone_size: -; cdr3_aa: CASSWDNQGSNEQFF; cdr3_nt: TGCGCCAGCAGCTGGGACAACCAGGGTTCCAATGAGCAGTTCTTC
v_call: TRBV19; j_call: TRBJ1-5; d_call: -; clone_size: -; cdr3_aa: CASSDNRGGQPQHF; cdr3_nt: TGTGCCAGTAGTGACAACAGAGGAGGCCAGCCCCAGCATTTT
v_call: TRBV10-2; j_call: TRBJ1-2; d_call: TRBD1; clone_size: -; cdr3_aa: CASSRDRGKYGYTF; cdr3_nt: TGCGCCAGCAGCAGGGACAGGGGGAAATATGGCTACACCTTC
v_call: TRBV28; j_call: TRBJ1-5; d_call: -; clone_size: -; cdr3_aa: CASRTGSGQPQHF; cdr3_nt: TGTGCCAGCAGAACAGGGTCGGGACAGCCCCAGCATTTT
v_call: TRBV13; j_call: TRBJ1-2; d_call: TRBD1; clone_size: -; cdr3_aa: CASSVGDRDLGYTF; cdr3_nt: TGTGCCAGCAGTGTTGGTGACAGGGACTTGGGCTACACCTTC
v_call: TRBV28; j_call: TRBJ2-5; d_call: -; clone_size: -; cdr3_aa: CASSRGGHNQETQYF; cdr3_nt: TGTGCCAGCAGTAGGGGGGGCCATAACCAAGAGACCCAGTACTTC
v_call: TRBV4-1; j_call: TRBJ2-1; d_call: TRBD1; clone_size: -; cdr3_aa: CASSQEPGQGYNEQFF; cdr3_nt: TGCGCCAGCAGCCAGGAACCGGGACAGGGCTACAATGAGCAGTTCTTC
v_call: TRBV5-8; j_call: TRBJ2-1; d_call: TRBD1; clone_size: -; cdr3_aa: CASSLFWGQANNEQFF; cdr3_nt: TGTGCCAGCAGCTTGTTCTGGGGACAGGCGAACAATGAGCAGTTCTTC
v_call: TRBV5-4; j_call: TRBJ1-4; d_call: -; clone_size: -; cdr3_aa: CASSIEGVGKLFF; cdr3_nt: TGTGCCAGCAGCATCGAGGGGGTGGGAAAACTGTTTTTT
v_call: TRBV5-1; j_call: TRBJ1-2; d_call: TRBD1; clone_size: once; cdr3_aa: CASSLGQGAGVNYGYTF; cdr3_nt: TGCGCCAGCAGCCTAGGACAGGGGGCCGGTGTCAACTATGGCTACACCTTC
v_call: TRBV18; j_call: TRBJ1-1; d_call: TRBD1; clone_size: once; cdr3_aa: CASSPPGGQVKYLDTEAFF; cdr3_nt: TGTGCCAGCTCACCACCAGGGGGACAGGTGAAGTATTTGGACACTGAAGCTTTCTTT